The following is a T cell receptor beta chain sequence with its context. This sample is drawn from a study of blood T cells in healthy people across ages. With a J-beta primer mix and a sample-barcoded 5' primer, a second PCR ran roughly 7 to 11 cycles. TCRdb redid the calling of the 5' RACE reads with MiXCR, one entry per CDR3 protein. The table lists roughly 1,100,000 distinct CDR3 sequences, roughly 24% of them singletons. The CDR3 totals 14 residues. Germline CDR1 and CDR2: SQVTM and ANQGSEA. V lost 2 bases and J lost 4, with 11 bases in between. These sequences were also reported in another study, on T cells of mothers and their children. That work contributes: For cDNA synthesis, the complete extracted RNA was used (roughly 1.5 ug per 15 ul).

The sequenced sample consisted of blood. The rearrangement uses TRBV29-1 and TRBJ2-2; D might be TRBD1 or TRBD2, each matching 5 bases. This receptor was taken from a girl aged 2-15 years in good health. The CDR3 loop is CSVEPGRGTGELFF. For the CDR3, the DNA is TGCAGCGTTGAACCGGGGCGCGGCACCGGGGAGCTGTTTTTT.